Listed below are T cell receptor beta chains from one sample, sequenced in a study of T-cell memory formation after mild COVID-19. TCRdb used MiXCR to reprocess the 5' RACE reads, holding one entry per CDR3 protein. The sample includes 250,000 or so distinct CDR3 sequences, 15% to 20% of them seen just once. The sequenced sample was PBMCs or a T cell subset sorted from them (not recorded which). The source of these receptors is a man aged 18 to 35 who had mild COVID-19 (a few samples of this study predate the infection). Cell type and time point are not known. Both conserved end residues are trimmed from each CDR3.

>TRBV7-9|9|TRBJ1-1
ASLMNTEAF
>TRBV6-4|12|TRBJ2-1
ASSDSRGGGEQF
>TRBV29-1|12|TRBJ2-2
SVEGVGVTGELF
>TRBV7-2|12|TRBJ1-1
ASSLGSGRAEAF
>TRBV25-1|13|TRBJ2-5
ASSSSGGAQETQY
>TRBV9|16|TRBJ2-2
ASSAASGGALHTGELF
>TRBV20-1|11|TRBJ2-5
SARLAYQETQY
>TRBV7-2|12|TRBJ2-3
ASSQELLGGTQY
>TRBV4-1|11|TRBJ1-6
ASKGQYNSPLH
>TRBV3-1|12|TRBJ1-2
ASSRDRANYGYT
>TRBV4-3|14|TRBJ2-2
ASSQDRTGRTGELF
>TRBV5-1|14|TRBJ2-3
ASGGLAGGDTDTQY
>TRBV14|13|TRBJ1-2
ASSQDTDRPGGYT
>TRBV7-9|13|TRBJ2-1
ASSPFSGGAGEQF
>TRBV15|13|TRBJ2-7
ATSRVETAKYEQY
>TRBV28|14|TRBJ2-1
ASSPLAGEIFNEQF
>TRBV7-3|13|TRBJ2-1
ASSARPSSYNEQF
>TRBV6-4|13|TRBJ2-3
ASSDSIGGPDTQY
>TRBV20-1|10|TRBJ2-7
SATGLAYEQY
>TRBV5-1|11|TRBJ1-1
ASSSEAGVEAF
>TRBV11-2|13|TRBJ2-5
ASSPNVGRQETQY
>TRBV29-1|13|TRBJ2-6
SVGTARSGANVLT
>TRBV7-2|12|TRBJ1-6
ASSLATGSRPLH
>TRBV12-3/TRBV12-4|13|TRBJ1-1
ASSQHRTGGTEAF
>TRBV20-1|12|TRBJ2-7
SARDLGHPYEQY
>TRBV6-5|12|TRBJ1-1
ASSWSAVNTEAF